Given below is one T cell receptor (beta chain) in context. What it binds is unknown. This record comes from a study of identical twins. A single record per CDR3 protein comes from TCRdb applying MiXCR to the 5' RACE reads. This table has about 530,000 distinct CDR3 sequences, more than 20% appearing once. Study observations and caveats: Monozygotic twins shared more out-of-frame TCR alpha than recombination models predicted.

The CDR3 contains 16 residues. Germline V gene data show CDR1 as DFQATT and CDR2 as SNEGSKA (reference sequence). Trimming took off 1 base at V and 1 base at J, with 13 bases between the two ends. These same data were also listed under a study on yellow fever vaccine responses in identical twins.

The sequencing input was CD4+ T cells sorted from blood. The rearrangement links TRBV20-1 to TRBJ2-2; possibly TRBD2 for D (5 bases). This sequence originates from a young woman in good health. CDR3 amino acids: CSARGGAALNTGELFF. The CDR3 DNA follows: TGCAGTGCTAGAGGAGGAGCGGCGCTGAACACCGGGGAGCTGTTTTTT.